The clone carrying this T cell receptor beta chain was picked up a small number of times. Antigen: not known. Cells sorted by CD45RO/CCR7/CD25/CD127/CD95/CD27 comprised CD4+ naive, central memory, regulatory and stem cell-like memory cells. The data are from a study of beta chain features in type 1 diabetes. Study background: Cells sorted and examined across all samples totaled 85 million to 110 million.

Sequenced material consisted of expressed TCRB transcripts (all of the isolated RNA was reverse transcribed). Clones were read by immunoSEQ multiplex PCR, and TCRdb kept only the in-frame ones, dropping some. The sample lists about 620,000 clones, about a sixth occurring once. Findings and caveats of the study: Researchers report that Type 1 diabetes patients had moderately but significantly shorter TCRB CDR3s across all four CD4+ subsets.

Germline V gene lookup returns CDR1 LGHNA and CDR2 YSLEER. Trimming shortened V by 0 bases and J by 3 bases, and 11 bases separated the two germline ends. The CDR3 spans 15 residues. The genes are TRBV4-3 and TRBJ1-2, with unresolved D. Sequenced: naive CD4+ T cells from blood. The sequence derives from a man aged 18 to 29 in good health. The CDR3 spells CASSQEVGVYYGYTF. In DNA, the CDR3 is TGCGCCAGCAGCCAAGAGGTGGGAGTTTACTATGGCTACACCTTC.